This is a list of T cell receptor beta chains from one sample in a study of blood T cell repertoires in COVID-19. Assay used: immunoSEQ multiplex PCR; TCRdb lists only in-frame clones, some missing. The sample carries 120,000 to 150,000 clones, more than 75% recorded once. The sequencing sample was made of peripheral blood. These receptors were collected from a man aged 45 to 65 who had recovered from COVID-19. Both conserved end residues are part of each CDR3. The D gene is left open where the match is weak. Rows may omit the clone size; those that give it use once, few, many or a size class.

V	D	size	J	DNA	CDR3
TRBV6-5	.	.	TRBJ1-2	TGTGCCAGCAGTTATGACAGGCATGGCTACACCTTC	CASSYDRHGYTF
TRBV2	.	once	TRBJ2-5	TGTGCGAGTGGGGCGAGCGAGACCCAGTACTTC	CASGASETQYF
TRBV30	TRBD1	.	TRBJ1-1	TGTGCCTGCCTCAAGACAGGGGACACTGAAGCTTTCTTT	CACLKTGDTEAFF
TRBV19	.	.	TRBJ2-2	TGTGCCAGTAGTATCCAGGGGAACACCGGGGAGCTGTTTTTT	CASSIQGNTGELFF
TRBV6-5	TRBD1	.	TRBJ2-1	TGTGCCAGCAGTTATAGTATCGGACAGGGGGACAATGAGCAGTTCTTC	CASSYSIGQGDNEQFF
TRBV7-2	.	.	TRBJ2-4	TGTGCCAGCAGCTTGAGGGGGGAGCGGGACAAAAACATTCAGTACTTC	CASSLRGERDKNIQYF
TRBV11-2	TRBD1	once	TRBJ2-1	TGTGCCAGCAGCTACCAATACGGACAGGGAAATGAGCAGTTCTTC	CASSYQYGQGNEQFF
TRBV4-3	TRBD1	.	TRBJ1-6	TGCGCCAGCAGCCAAGATCAGGGACAGGGGTCACCCCTCCACTTT	CASSQDQGQGSPLHF
TRBV29-1	TRBD1	few	TRBJ1-2	TGCAGCGTTGGCCCGGACAGGGATCCAGTCATGGGCTACACCTTC	CSVGPDRDPVMGYTF
TRBV7-2	.	.	TRBJ1-2	TGTGCCAGCAGCTTAGTCCATGCGGCAGCTAACTATGGCTACACCTTC	CASSLVHAAANYGYTF
TRBV7-6	TRBD1	.	TRBJ2-2	TGTGCCAGCAGCCCGACAGGGGGCCCTACCGGGGAGCTGTTTTTT	CASSPTGGPTGELFF
TRBV5-6	TRBD1	.	TRBJ2-7	TGTGCCAGCAGCTTGGACCCCGGGACAGGGCTACACGAGCAGTACTTC	CASSLDPGTGLHEQYF
TRBV4-3	.	.	TRBJ2-6	TGCGCCAGCAGCCAAGATCTTAGCGGCTCTGGGGCCAACGTCCTGACTTTC	CASSQDLSGSGANVLTF
TRBV10-3	TRBD2	once	TRBJ2-3	TGTGCCATCAGTGAAGGACTAGCGGGACACACAGATACGCAGTATTTT	CAISEGLAGHTDTQYF
TRBV7-8	TRBD1	.	TRBJ2-1	TGTGCCAGCAGCCTCTGGGACAGGGTCTTTGGGCAGTTCTTC	CASSLWDRVFGQFF
TRBV19	.	few	TRBJ1-2	TGTGCCAGTAGCCCAACTGGCTATGGCTACACCTTC	CASSPTGYGYTF
TRBV27	.	.	TRBJ1-2	TGTGCCAGCAGTTTAGGGCAGGGGCGAGGCTATGGCTACACCTTC	CASSLGQGRGYGYTF
TRBV5-5	.	.	TRBJ2-5	TGTGCCAGCAGCCGGAGGGTAGGGAACCAAGAGACCCAGTACTTC	CASSRRVGNQETQYF
TRBV25-1	TRBD1	.	TRBJ2-3	TGTGCCAGCAGTGAATGGACAGGGGGCACAGATACGCAGTATTTT	CASSEWTGGTDTQYF
TRBV6-5	.	.	TRBJ2-4	TGTGCCAGCCACCGGGACAACAAAAACATTCAGTACTTC	CASHRDNKNIQYF
TRBV5-1	TRBD1	.	TRBJ2-1	TGCGCCAGCAGCTTGGGACAGGGTATCTACAATGAGCAGTTCTTC	CASSLGQGIYNEQFF
TRBV25-1	.	.	TRBJ1-1	TGTGCCAGCAGTGAATCCTCGGCAGGGTCGACTGAAGCTTTCTTT	CASSESSAGSTEAFF
TRBV5-4	TRBD1	.	TRBJ2-2	TGTGCCAGCAGCCCGGGACAGTCCATCACCGGGGAGCTGTTTTTT	CASSPGQSITGELFF
TRBV7-6	.	.	TRBJ2-1	TGTGCCAGCAGCTTAGATGGAGGCGAGCAGTTCTTC	CASSLDGGEQFF
TRBV5-4	TRBD1	.	TRBJ1-2	TGTGCCAGCAGCTTGGGTCGGGTCCGGGGACAGGGCTATGGCTACACCTTC	CASSLGRVRGQGYGYTF
TRBV27	TRBD1	once	TRBJ1-6	TGTGCCAGCAGGAGGCAGGACAGGGATAATTCACCCCTCCACTTT	CASRRQDRDNSPLHF
TRBV7-9	.	.	TRBJ2-3	TGTGCCAGCAGTCCAAAAAGCGGTACTAGCACAGATACGCAGTATTTT	CASSPKSGTSTDTQYF
TRBV5-6	.	.	TRBJ2-2	TGTGCCAGCAGCTTTGGGGCAGCGAACACCGGGGAGCTGTTTTTT	CASSFGAANTGELFF
TRBV5-5	TRBD2	.	TRBJ2-7	TGTGCCAGCAGCTTGGGACTAGCGGAGGGCTACGAGCAGTACTTC	CASSLGLAEGYEQYF
TRBV18	TRBD1	.	TRBJ1-1	TGTGCCAGCTCTCAGGACAGGGGGGACACTGAAGCTTTCTTT	CASSQDRGDTEAFF
TRBV7-9	.	.	TRBJ1-1	TGTGCCAGCAGCCGAGGGACAATCACTGAAGCTTTCTTT	CASSRGTITEAFF
TRBV4-1	.	.	TRBJ2-6	TGCGCCAGCAGCCAAGAACTCTCTGGGGCCAACGTCCTGACTTTC	CASSQELSGANVLTF
TRBV28	.	.	TRBJ1-2	TGTGCCAGCAGTTCGGGGTTCTATGGCTACACCTTC	CASSSGFYGYTF
TRBV7-8	TRBD1	.	TRBJ2-3	TGTGCCAGCAGCCGGGACAGGGAGGGCACAGATACGCAGTATTTT	CASSRDREGTDTQYF
TRBV6-5	.	.	TRBJ2-5	TGTGCCAGCTTCCGACCAGGGCAGACCCAGTACTTC	CASFRPGQTQYF
TRBV27	.	.	TRBJ1-4	TGTGCCAGCAGTCGTCCGAATGAAAAACTGTTTTTT	CASSRPNEKLFF
TRBV3-1/TRBV3-2	TRBD1	.	TRBJ1-2	TGTGCCAGCAGCCCCCGACAGGGCTATGGCTACACCTTC	CASSPRQGYGYTF
TRBV9	.	.	TRBJ2-3	TGTGCCAGCAGCGAGGGGGATGCGCAGTATTTT	CASSEGDAQYF
TRBV18	TRBD1	.	TRBJ1-1	TGTGCCAGCTCACCGGGGACAGTGAACACTGAAGCTTTCTTT	CASSPGTVNTEAFF
TRBV5-6	.	.	TRBJ1-5	TGTGCCAGCAGCTTTTCTGGCAGCAATCAGCCCCAGCATTTT	CASSFSGSNQPQHF
TRBV7-8	.	.	TRBJ2-5	TGTGCCAGCAGCCGGGAACACAGGGAGACCCAGTACTTC	CASSREHRETQYF
TRBV3-1/TRBV3-2	.	few	TRBJ1-2	TGTGCCAGCAGCCAAGACCGCGGCGGCTACACCTTC	CASSQDRGGYTF
TRBV5-6	.	.	TRBJ1-6	TGTGCCAGCAGCTTGCGGAGTAACTCCTATAATTCACCCCTCCACTTT	CASSLRSNSYNSPLHF
TRBV18	TRBD1	.	TRBJ1-1	TGTGCCAGCTCACCACCAGTACAGGGGACCCTGAACACTGAAGCTTTCTTT	CASSPPVQGTLNTEAFF
TRBV11-2	.	.	TRBJ2-2	TGTGCCAGCAGCTTAGATGACTATTTCCGGGAGCTGTTTTTT	CASSLDDYFRELFF
TRBV18	.	.	TRBJ1-2	TGTGCCAGCTCACCACAGGGGCTCTATGGCTACACCTTC	CASSPQGLYGYTF
TRBV6-1	TRBD2	few	TRBJ2-7	TGTGCCAGCAGCTCCATAGCGGGGAGAGCCTACGAGCAGTACTTC	CASSSIAGRAYEQYF
TRBV7-6	TRBD1	.	TRBJ2-7	TGTGCCAGCAGCAAGGGGGCCTCCTACGAGCAGTACTTC	CASSKGASYEQYF
TRBV3-1/TRBV3-2	.	.	TRBJ1-1	TGTGCCAGCAGTTCGACACCGAACACTGAAGCTTTCTTT	CASSSTPNTEAFF
TRBV7-8	.	few	TRBJ1-2	TGTGCCAGCAGCTTGCAGGGCGTAGGGAATTCTGGCTACACCTTC	CASSLQGVGNSGYTF
TRBV12-5	.	.	TRBJ1-5	TGTGCTAGTGGTTGGCTACTCAAGTCCAGGGATCAGCCCCAGCATTTT	CASGWLLKSRDQPQHF
TRBV6-5	TRBD1	.	TRBJ1-2	TGTGCCAGCAGTCCTCAGGGGGCTCGGGACTATGGCTACACCTTC	CASSPQGARDYGYTF
TRBV7-9	.	few	TRBJ2-7	TGTGCCAGCAGCTTCGGGGTTTCCTACGAGCAGTACTTC	CASSFGVSYEQYF
TRBV11-3	.	.	TRBJ2-5	TGTGCCAGCAGCGTAGGACAGCAGGGTGCGTGGGAGACCCAGTACTTC	CASSVGQQGAWETQYF
TRBV5-1	TRBD1	few	TRBJ1-6	TGCGCCAGCAGCTTGGAACAGGGGGCGAACCCCGGCACTTCACCCCTCCACTTT	CASSLEQGANPGTSPLHF
TRBV4-3	TRBD2	.	TRBJ2-3	TGCGCCAGCAGCCAAGATCTGGCTAGCGGGGGGGCCTTTTCAGATACGCAGTATTTT	CASSQDLASGGAFSDTQYF
TRBV6-1	TRBD1	.	TRBJ1-4	TGTGCCAGCAGTGAAGGGAATGGACAGGGGAGAAAACTGTTTTTT	CASSEGNGQGRKLFF
TRBV7-2	TRBD2	.	TRBJ2-5	TGTGCCAGCAGCTCGGGACTAGCGGGGGGCAAAGAGACCCAGTACTTC	CASSSGLAGGKETQYF